This TCR beta chain was identified in a study of CD8 T cells in ankylosing spondylitis. Points from the study as a whole: Matched ankylosing spondylitis synovial fluid reportedly showed significant enrichment of disease-linked clones. Blood of patients with ankylosing spondylitis appeared to be characterized by a TCR beta motif of about eight highly homologous variants. Certain motif variants had earlier been reported in reactive arthritis synovial fluid and blood.

Note on this clonotype: Its antigen is unidentified.

Libraries for TCR beta were made by quantitative 5'-RACE with molecular barcodes. TCRdb reanalysed the 5' RACE reads using MiXCR and keeps one entry per CDR3 protein. Among about 250,000 distinct CDR3 sequences, over 15% were seen once, and the ten largest hold about a third. Sequenced sample: blood, either unsorted or a sorted T cell fraction (not recorded which). This TCR derives from a male donor with ankylosing spondylitis or in good health (not recorded which).

CDR3: CASRTGYTDTQYF. The CDR3 DNA is TGTGCCAGCAGGACAGGGTACACAGATACGCAGTATTTT. The J gene is TRBJ2-3, the V gene TRBV7-8; 7 bases match TRBD1. Trimming cost V 6 bases and J 2 bases; bases outside gene matches: 2. The CDR3 is 13 amino acids. Germline V gene data show CDR1 as SGHVS and CDR2 as FQNEAQ.